This T cell receptor beta chain was observed in a study of identical twins. Study conclusions and caveats: Cord blood beta clonotypes that were abundant carried fewer insertions, and memory repertoires showed no such trend. It was out-of-frame TCR alpha sharing in monozygotic twins that models underestimated.

This clonotype was detected ten times or more. Antigen unknown. Addition of a universal primer site occurred through template switching, and cDNA carried unique molecular identifiers. TCRdb ran MiXCR on the 5' RACE reads and lists one entry per CDR3 protein. This table holds roughly 280,000 distinct CDR3 sequences, around 9.7% found once. This sample also belongs to another study, concerning yellow fever vaccine responses in identical twins.

Sequenced sample: CD8+ T cells sorted from blood. The sequence was obtained from a young woman in good health.

Written as DNA, the CDR3 is TGTGCCAGCAGCCCTGGGACCATCAAAGGGGAGCTGTTTTTT. It translates to CASSPGTIKGELFF. J is TRBJ2-2 and V is TRBV3-1; the D gene could be TRBD1 or TRBD2 (5 bases each). Trimming removed 4 bases at V and 8 bases at J, with 14 bases between. Germline assignment: CDR1 LGHDT and CDR2 YNNKEL (reference sequence). This CDR3 contains 14 residues.